These T cell receptor beta chains were read from a single sample in a study of cytomegalovirus exposure and HLA in healthy donors. Only in-frame clones appear in the TCRdb table, and some are missing; sequencing was by immunoSEQ multiplex PCR. The data contain approximately 170,000 clones, roughly 79% of them singletons. The sequenced sample was PBMCs. These receptors all come from a middle-aged man in good health and CMV-seronegative. Each CDR3 is given with its conserved first and last residue. D genes are given only for firm matches. Expanded clones get a size class; other rows say once, few or many, or leave the size out.

V,J,D,size,CDR3,DNA
TRBV21-1,TRBJ2-7,.,.,CASSARTSGPYEQYF,TGTGCCAGCAGCGCACGGACTAGCGGCCCCTACGAGCAGTACTTC
TRBV11-2,TRBJ2-3,TRBD2,.,CASSRWGGGADTQYF,TGTGCCAGCAGCCGATGGGGCGGGGGAGCAGATACGCAGTATTTT
TRBV2,TRBJ1-2,TRBD1,few,CASSPGTGGGNYGYTF,TGTGCCAGCAGTCCCGGGACAGGGGGAGGGAACTATGGCTACACCTTC
TRBV6-5,TRBJ2-5,.,.,CASSYSRTAETQYF,TGTGCCAGCAGTTACTCGAGGACAGCGGAGACCCAGTACTTC
TRBV28,TRBJ2-7,TRBD2,.,CASSPPRGLAGAPYEQYF,TGTGCCAGCAGCCCGCCACGCGGACTAGCGGGAGCACCCTACGAGCAGTACTTC
TRBV6-6,TRBJ1-2,TRBD1,.,CASNTDRANYGYTF,TGTGCCAGCAATACGGACAGGGCCAACTATGGCTACACCTTC
TRBV7-9,TRBJ1-1,TRBD1,.,CASSLTGGDTEAFF,TGTGCCAGCAGCTTAACAGGGGGGGACACTGAAGCTTTCTTT
TRBV2,TRBJ2-7,TRBD2,.,CASRYSGESSYEQYF,TGTGCCAGCAGGTATAGCGGGGAGAGCTCCTACGAGCAGTACTTC
TRBV7-3,TRBJ2-1,.,.,CASSLRGPRDLEQFF,TGTGCCAGCAGCTTAAGAGGGCCCCGGGACTTAGAGCAGTTCTTC
TRBV28,TRBJ1-5,.,.,CASSLFQDDQPQHF,TGTGCCAGCAGTTTGTTCCAGGATGATCAGCCCCAGCATTTT
TRBV27,TRBJ2-7,.,.,CASSLSWGVIVYEQYF,TGTGCCAGCAGTTTATCTTGGGGGGTAATCGTCTACGAGCAGTACTTC
TRBV7-2,TRBJ1-6,.,.,CASSPTTVAEALPLHF,TGTGCCAGCAGCCCGACGACGGTGGCGGAGGCGTTACCCCTCCACTTT
TRBV29-1,TRBJ2-7,TRBD1,.,CSVVGQAEETYEQYF,TGCAGCGTTGTCGGACAGGCAGAAGAAACCTACGAGCAGTACTTC
TRBV7-9,TRBJ1-2,.,.,CSSSLVGQRSNYGYTF,TGTTCCAGCAGCTTAGTCGGACAGAGATCGAACTATGGCTACACCTTC
TRBV27,TRBJ2-2,.,.,CASSPRLFRRAAGELFF,TGTGCCAGCAGTCCACGGCTGTTTAGGCGGGCCGCCGGGGAGCTGTTTTTT
TRBV19,TRBJ1-2,.,.,CASSPSPTFYGYTF,TGTGCCAGTAGCCCCTCTCCAACTTTCTATGGCTACACCTTC
TRBV7-8,TRBJ2-5,.,.,CASSLDMAVETQYF,TGTGCCAGCAGCTTAGATATGGCGGTGGAGACCCAGTACTTC
TRBV2,TRBJ1-1,.,.,CASRRGWEEAFF,TGTGCCAGCAGGAGAGGTTGGGAGGAAGCTTTCTTT
TRBV5-4,TRBJ1-4,TRBD1,.,CASSYDRGRDEKLFF,TGTGCCAGCAGTTATGACAGGGGAAGGGATGAAAAACTGTTTTTT
TRBV6-6,TRBJ1-1,TRBD1,.,CASRYRGQGTEAFF,TGTGCCAGCCGATACAGGGGGCAAGGGACTGAAGCTTTCTTT
TRBV19,TRBJ1-3,TRBD1,.,CASSPTGTSGNTIYF,TGTGCCAGTAGTCCGACAGGGACCTCTGGAAACACCATATATTTT
TRBV7-6,TRBJ1-2,.,.,CASSPTSFLGYTF,TGTGCCAGCAGCCCGACAAGCTTTCTGGGCTACACCTTC
TRBV19,TRBJ2-7,TRBD1,.,CASSIGQGAYEQYF,TGTGCCAGTAGTATAGGACAGGGGGCCTACGAGCAGTACTTC
TRBV30,TRBJ2-1,TRBD2,.,CAWTSGFPNEQFF,TGTGCCTGGACTAGCGGGTTCCCCAATGAGCAGTTCTTC
TRBV5-1,TRBJ1-1,TRBD1,once,CASSSGTGLDTEAFF,TGCGCCAGCAGCTCAGGGACAGGGCTGGACACTGAAGCTTTCTTT
TRBV27,TRBJ2-7,.,.,CASSLQGLTYEQYF,TGTGCCAGCAGTTTACAGGGTCTAACCTACGAGCAGTACTTC
TRBV28,TRBJ2-2,TRBD1,few,CASSSQGQANTGELFF,TGTGCCAGCAGTTCCCAGGGACAGGCGAACACCGGGGAGCTGTTTTTT
TRBV7-3,TRBJ2-7,TRBD1,.,CASSLMGQSYEQYF,TGTGCCAGCAGCTTAATGGGACAGTCCTACGAGCAGTACTTC
TRBV6-5,TRBJ2-3,.,.,CASSPFSSTTDTQYF,TGTGCCAGCAGTCCCTTTAGTAGCACGACAGATACGCAGTATTTT
TRBV9,TRBJ2-7,TRBD2,.,CASSVGTSGTYEQYF,TGTGCCAGCAGCGTCGGGACTAGCGGCACCTACGAGCAGTACTTC
TRBV7-9,TRBJ2-7,.,few,CASSLKVTGRSYEQYF,TGTGCCAGCAGCTTAAAGGTTACAGGGCGATCCTACGAGCAGTACTTC
TRBV28,TRBJ2-5,TRBD2,.,CASSLRLAGYQETQYF,TGTGCCAGCAGTTTAAGGCTAGCGGGATACCAAGAGACCCAGTACTTC